This T cell receptor beta chain derives from a study of identical twins. General study findings and limits: Not following the same donors, the study drew its conclusions from cross-sectional statistical analysis.

Healthy Caucasians provided all donations. Germline CDR1 SGDLS, CDR2 YYNGEE. V was clipped by 4 bases and J by 10 bases, with 21 bases between them. The CDR3 covers 15 residues. This clonotype was counted at least ten times. What it binds is not known. Via MiXCR, TCRdb re-called the 5' RACE reads, giving one row per CDR3 protein. The sample contains 500,000 or so distinct CDR3 sequences, around 20% of which appear only once. This sample also belongs to another study, concerning T cells expressing NK-cell markers. That work adds: Sorted CD3+CD56-NKG2C+, CD3+CD56+NKG2C+ and CD3+CD56+NKG2C- T cells supplied the TCR beta repertoires.

The rearrangement links TRBV9 to TRBJ2-1, with D perhaps TRBD2 (6 bases). This clonotype was obtained from a woman under 30 in good health. Material: CD4+ T cells sorted from blood. The CDR3: CASSSTFPPSGEQFF. DNA for the CDR3: TGTGCCAGCAGCTCGACGTTCCCTCCCAGCGGGGAGCAGTTCTTC.